Listed below are T cell receptor beta chains from one sample, sequenced in a study of T cells after yellow fever vaccination. TCRdb re-called the 5' RACE reads with MiXCR, one entry per CDR3 protein. This repertoire shows 250,000 to 350,000 distinct CDR3 sequences, about 4.5% found once; its top ten account for roughly a fifth. The sample was PBMCs, taken 15 days after the yellow fever booster vaccination. The receptors derive from a man younger than 35 who received the YFV17D yellow fever vaccine. Each CDR3 is given with its conserved first and last residue. Fields, in order: J gene, clone size, V gene, CDR3 length, D gene, CDR3 protein, CDR3 DNA. The D gene is left open where the match is weak. The size field is filled for only some rows; it gives once, few, many or a size class.

j_gene: TRBJ2-5
abundance: many
v_gene: TRBV27
len: 17
d_gene: NA
CDR3aa: CASSSAPGPGMGETQYF
CDR3nt: TGTGCCAGCAGTTCGGCACCGGGGCCAGGGATGGGAGAGACCCAGTACTTC

j_gene: TRBJ2-3
abundance: many
v_gene: TRBV4-3
len: 12
d_gene: TRBD2
CDR3aa: CASSRGGNTQYF
CDR3nt: TGCGCCAGCAGCCGGGGGGGAAATACGCAGTATTTT

j_gene: TRBJ2-5
abundance: few
v_gene: TRBV6-2/TRBV6-3
len: 11
d_gene: NA
CDR3aa: CASSHGETQYF
CDR3nt: TGTGCCAGCAGTCACGGAGAGACCCAGTACTTC

j_gene: TRBJ1-6
abundance: many
v_gene: TRBV7-9
len: 13
d_gene: TRBD1
CDR3aa: CASSGQGYSPLHF
CDR3nt: TGTGCCAGCAGCGGACAGGGTTATTCACCCCTCCACTTT

j_gene: TRBJ1-1
abundance: NA
v_gene: TRBV12-5
len: 14
d_gene: NA
CDR3aa: CASGLISREKGAFF
CDR3nt: TGTGCTAGTGGTTTGATAAGTAGGGAAAAGGGGGCTTTCTTT

j_gene: TRBJ2-2
abundance: few
v_gene: TRBV11-3
len: 11
d_gene: NA
CDR3aa: CASTEGRELFF
CDR3nt: TGTGCCAGCACCGAAGGGAGGGAGCTGTTTTTT

j_gene: TRBJ1-2
abundance: few
v_gene: TRBV30
len: 12
d_gene: NA
CDR3aa: CAWDPQGNGYTF
CDR3nt: TGTGCCTGGGACCCGCAGGGTAATGGCTACACCTTC

j_gene: TRBJ1-2
abundance: many
v_gene: TRBV4-2
len: 14
d_gene: NA
CDR3aa: CASSQVGTYYGYTF
CDR3nt: TGTGCCAGCAGCCAAGTCGGGACCTACTATGGCTACACCTTC

j_gene: TRBJ1-1
abundance: many
v_gene: TRBV18
len: 13
d_gene: NA
CDR3aa: CASSPDLNTEAFF
CDR3nt: TGTGCCAGCTCTCCGGACCTGAACACTGAAGCTTTCTTT

j_gene: TRBJ2-3
abundance: NA
v_gene: TRBV2
len: 13
d_gene: NA
CDR3aa: CASRRPGPDTQYF
CDR3nt: TGTGCCAGCAGACGGCCGGGGCCAGATACGCAGTATTTT

j_gene: TRBJ2-7
abundance: many
v_gene: TRBV6-5
len: 14
d_gene: NA
CDR3aa: CASTDRLVSYEQYF
CDR3nt: TGTGCCAGCACCGACAGGCTAGTCTCCTACGAGCAGTACTTC

j_gene: TRBJ2-1
abundance: NA
v_gene: TRBV24-1
len: 14
d_gene: NA
CDR3aa: CATSKGRGYNEQFF
CDR3nt: TGTGCCACCTCAAAGGGCAGGGGCTACAATGAGCAGTTCTTC

j_gene: TRBJ1-3
abundance: many
v_gene: TRBV6-6
len: 15
d_gene: NA
CDR3aa: CASSWAVTSGNTIYF
CDR3nt: TGTGCCAGCAGTTGGGCCGTTACCTCTGGAAACACCATATATTTT

j_gene: TRBJ2-1
abundance: NA
v_gene: TRBV24-1
len: 16
d_gene: NA
CDR3aa: CATSDSTLTSSHEQFF
CDR3nt: TGTGCCACCAGTGATTCTACTCTCACTAGTTCCCATGAGCAGTTCTTC

j_gene: TRBJ1-1
abundance: many
v_gene: TRBV7-9
len: 15
d_gene: NA
CDR3aa: CASSPALGGGTEAFF
CDR3nt: TGTGCCAGCAGCCCCGCCCTTGGCGGTGGCACTGAAGCTTTCTTT

j_gene: TRBJ2-7
abundance: many
v_gene: TRBV4-1
len: 13
d_gene: NA
CDR3aa: CASSRAGAYEQYF
CDR3nt: TGCGCCAGCAGCCGGGCAGGGGCCTACGAGCAGTACTTC

j_gene: TRBJ2-1
abundance: few
v_gene: TRBV24-1
len: 16
d_gene: TRBD2
CDR3aa: CATSDFGGLKANEQFF
CDR3nt: TGTGCCACCAGTGATTTTGGGGGACTAAAAGCCAATGAGCAGTTCTTC

j_gene: TRBJ2-1
abundance: NA
v_gene: TRBV29-1
len: 13
d_gene: NA
CDR3aa: CSVAASSYNEQFF
CDR3nt: TGCAGCGTTGCGGCGAGCTCCTACAATGAGCAGTTCTTC

j_gene: TRBJ1-4
abundance: few
v_gene: TRBV2
len: 13
d_gene: TRBD1
CDR3aa: CASTGTGGEKLFF
CDR3nt: TGTGCCAGCACCGGGACAGGAGGCGAAAAACTGTTTTTT

j_gene: TRBJ2-5
abundance: many
v_gene: TRBV5-1
len: 15
d_gene: TRBD1
CDR3aa: CASSVGQGYQETQYF
CDR3nt: TGCGCCAGCAGCGTGGGACAGGGGTATCAGGAGACCCAGTACTTC

j_gene: TRBJ2-4
abundance: many
v_gene: TRBV6-5
len: 15
d_gene: NA
CDR3aa: CASSYATGAKNIQYF
CDR3nt: TGTGCCAGCAGTTACGCGACGGGGGCCAAAAACATTCAGTACTTC

j_gene: TRBJ1-2
abundance: few
v_gene: TRBV20-1
len: 8
d_gene: NA
CDR3aa: CSVGAYTF
CDR3nt: TGCAGTGTGGGGGCCTACACCTTC

j_gene: TRBJ2-7
abundance: many
v_gene: TRBV5-1
len: 16
d_gene: NA
CDR3aa: CASSPQPQGMGGEQYF
CDR3nt: TGCGCCAGCAGCCCCCAGCCCCAGGGGATGGGAGGCGAGCAGTACTTC

j_gene: TRBJ2-5
abundance: many
v_gene: TRBV7-2
len: 14
d_gene: NA
CDR3aa: CASSYGRTQETQYF
CDR3nt: TGTGCCAGCAGCTATGGACGGACACAAGAGACCCAGTACTTC

j_gene: TRBJ2-5
abundance: many
v_gene: TRBV2
len: 13
d_gene: TRBD2
CDR3aa: CASVTSSQETQYF
CDR3nt: TGTGCCAGCGTGACTAGCTCCCAAGAGACCCAGTACTTC

j_gene: TRBJ2-5
abundance: many
v_gene: TRBV4-3
len: 14
d_gene: NA
CDR3aa: CASSQFTGPETQYF
CDR3nt: TGCGCCAGCAGCCAGTTCACAGGGCCGGAGACCCAGTACTTC